This T cell receptor (beta chain) was sequenced during a study of blood T cell repertoires in COVID-19 (dated by TCRdb to 2018 to 2021). Context from the whole study: Samples covering the acute and convalescent phases of COVID-19 were provided by collaborators in the United States, Italy and Spain. The material from the prospective study consisted of cDNA or gDNA derived from T cells, B-cell-depleted T cells, or PBMCs. The dataset comprised deeply sampled blood TCRbeta repertoires from subjects exposed to, actively infected with, or recovered from COVID-19. The repertoires were released in a freely available public database intended as a resource for research on the immune response to SARS-CoV-2. Samples were obtained from the ongoing ImmuneRACE study (first 160 participants) and from about 1,300 subjects provided by 6 global collaborators. Nearly every sample came with metadata listing a de-identified subject ID, COVID-19 status, age in years and sex. HLA class I and class II types, where available, came from metadata supplied by the sample provider rather than from assay-based typing. Study-level results and caveats: The quantity of clinical and demographic metadata differed by source and by participant and was supplied without curation.

TCRbeta CDR3 regions were amplified from genomic DNA by means of the immunoSEQ Assay, a bias-controlled multiplex PCR. On the authors' methods: The number of nucleated cells in each sample was estimated by amplification of reference gene primers within the assay. To quantify the absolute abundance of each unique TCRbeta CDR3 rearrangement, sequence reads were collapsed and filtered. For each sample, productive Simpson clonality was calculated as the square root of Simpson's diversity index across productive rearrangements. The clones in this table, taken by TCRdb from immuneACCESS, are in-frame only. Not every clone is retained; where verified, under half of the shortfall comes from an unresolved V gene, and the cause of the rest is unknown. The V and J calls and clone size are taken from that table; D and trimming were inferred from the DNA. In all, the sample holds approximately 100,000 clones, and 85% of those were seen once. Around 2.2% of the sample is in the top ten clones.

From the cysteine through the phenylalanine, the CDR3 covers 11 amino acids. Just the 33-base CDR3 DNA is kept, in frame starting at base 1. The germline V gene specifies SNHLY as CDR1 and FYNNEI as CDR2. V sheds 8 bases and J sheds 7 bases, leaving 11 bases between their ends. For this clone: The target of this receptor is not known. No clone much larger than this one lies a single base away; base qualities are absent.

The collaborating institutions used their own protocols to collect whole blood in K2EDTA tubes. For TCRbeta analysis, collaborators shipped samples in one of three forms: frozen whole blood, isolated PBMCs, or DNA extracted from either of those sample types. The clonotype was recovered from a human donor in a cohort sampled during active COVID-19. The sequenced sample was peripheral blood. In this chain, TRBV2 is recombined with TRBJ1-1; no confident D gene assignment can be made. For the CDR3, the sequence is CASVWEGEAFF. The DNA sequence follows: TGTGCCAGCGTCTGGGAGGGTGAAGCTTTCTTT.